These 31 T cell receptor beta chains share one sample of origin, sequenced in a study of blood T cell repertoires in COVID-19. Sequencing used immunoSEQ multiplex PCR; TCRdb keeps in-frame clones, though not all of them. The profile shows around 99,000 clones, 84% of them singletons. The sample consisted of peripheral blood. The receptor set was obtained from a woman between 45 and 65 years old with acute or convalescent COVID-19.

V usage is TRBV23-1 and J usage is TRBJ1-5; D remains unclear. TRBV23-1 is flagged as an ORF with uncertain function. This CDR3 comprises 14 residues. With 9 bases removed from V and 7 bases from J, the gap between germline ends came to 19 bases. This chain's CDR3 is CASPRAGIWQPQHF. The CDR3 DNA sequence: TGCGCCAGTCCCCGGGCGGGTATCTGGCAGCCCCAGCATTTT.

The chain joins TRBV5-1 to TRBJ1-1; D is perhaps TRBD1 (5 bases). CDR1 and CDR2 from the germline V gene are SGHRS and YFSETQ. This CDR3 region has 13 residues. The V gene lost 3 bases and the J gene lost 4 bases, with 10 bases spanning the gap. The CDR3 loop reads CASSWGVGTEAFF. For the CDR3, the DNA is TGCGCCAGCAGCTGGGGGGTGGGCACTGAAGCTTTCTTT.

This clone showed up just a few times. This rearrangement joins TRBV6-8 to TRBJ2-7; no definite D call. The V gene lost 2 bases and the J gene lost 6 bases, with 2 bases spanning the gap. CDR3 length: 10 residues. Germline CDR1 MNHGY, CDR2 SAAAGT. CDR3 region: CASSYREQYF. The CDR3 nucleotides are TGTGCCAGCAGTTACCGCGAGCAGTACTTC.

CDR3 DNA sequence: TGTGCCAGCAGCGTAGGAAGACAGTTCTATGGCTACACCTTC. Its protein is CASSVGRQFYGYTF. V gene TRBV9 combines with J gene TRBJ1-2, with D perhaps matching TRBD1 (5 bases). This CDR3 region has 14 residues. V lost 0 bases to trimming and J lost 4 bases, with 10 bases between them. CDR1 SGDLS and CDR2 YYNGEE come from the germline V gene.

This clone was recorded once. The V call is TRBV3-1 (or the pseudogene TRBV3-2), the J call TRBJ1-2; the D gene is possibly TRBD1 (6 bases). V shed 5 bases and J shed 0 bases, with 10 bases lying between them. This CDR3 is built from 14 residues. From germline, CDR1 is LGHDT and CDR2 YNNKEL (reference sequence). The CDR3 here is CASSWDNANYGYTF. As DNA, the CDR3 is TGTGCCAGCAGCTGGGACAATGCTAACTATGGCTACACCTTC.

The rearrangement joins TRBV12-3 or TRBV12-4 to TRBJ1-1, with D possibly matching TRBD1 (6 bases). The CDR3 has 13 amino acids. Trimming cost V 6 bases and J 4 bases, with 12 bases left between them. CDR3 protein: CASRGGYSTEAFF. CDR3 DNA sequence: TGTGCCAGCAGAGGGGGATACTCCACTGAAGCTTTCTTT.

The V call is TRBV5-6, the J call TRBJ2-2, with 10 positions matching TRBD2. Germline assignment: CDR1 SGHDT and CDR2 YYEEEE. Losses at the gene ends were 8 bases for V and 3 bases for J; bases not matched to a gene: 7. CDR3 size: 15 residues. The CDR3 here is CARLTSGTHTGELFF. The CDR3 nucleotides read TGTGCCAGACTAACTAGCGGGACTCACACCGGGGAGCTGTTTTTT.

This clone was recorded only once. The chain recombines TRBV3-1 (or the pseudogene TRBV3-2) with TRBJ2-7; 8 bases match TRBD2. Trimming cost V 1 base and J 7 bases; bases outside gene matches: 9. CDR1 and CDR2 (germline): LGHDT, YNNKEL (reference sequence). This CDR3 has 15 residues. CDR3 DNA: TGTGCCAGCAGCCAAGCGGGAGGGGCTGGGTGGGAGCAGTACTTC. Translating gives CASSQAGGAGWEQYF.

The rearrangement joins TRBV9 to TRBJ2-2; no clear D. The germline V gene has CDR1 SGDLS and CDR2 YYNGEE. The CDR3 length is 16 residues. The ends were cut back, 0 bases at V and 1 base at J, with 10 bases in the middle. The CDR3 DNA is TGTGCCAGCAGCGTAGTGGAGATGAGGAACACCGGGGAGCTGTTTTTT. Amino acids: CASSVVEMRNTGELFF. The variable domain in full, with the rest retrieved from reference TRBV9 and TRBJ2-2, is DSGVTQTPKHLITATGQRVTLRCSPRSGDLSVYWYQQSLDQGLQFLIQYYNGEERAKGNILERFSAQQFPDLHSELNLSSLELGDSALYFCASSVVEMRNTGELFFGEGSRLTVL.

V is TRBV6-5 and J is TRBJ2-3, with a tentative D call TRBD1 (6 bases). Trimming left V 9 bases short and J 2 bases short, with 15 bases between. CDR1 and CDR2 (germline): MNHEY, SVGAGI. The CDR3 is made up of 14 amino acids. CDR3 DNA sequence: TGTGCCAGTCAAACAGGGAAGTTCACAGATACGCAGTATTTT. As protein: CASQTGKFTDTQYF.

This chain uses TRBV2 with TRBJ1-1, with a tentative D call TRBD1 (6 bases). Germline CDR1 and CDR2: SNHLY and FYNNEI. V was pared by 4 bases and J by 5 bases, with 17 bases between. The CDR3 runs to 15 residues. CDR3 nucleotides: TGTGCCAGCAGTGTAAGATTCAGGGGCAGTACTGAAGCTTTCTTT. It codes for CASSVRFRGSTEAFF.

The rearrangement uses TRBV5-1 and TRBJ2-1; 8 bases map to TRBD1. Germline CDR1 and CDR2: SGHRS and YFSETQ. Unmatched junction bases numbered 8, after V lost 0 bases and J lost 6 bases. CDR3 length: 16 residues. The CDR3 DNA reads as TGCGCCAGCAGCTTGGACGTGGACAGGGCTTTCAATGAGCAGTTCTTC. Residues: CASSLDVDRAFNEQFF.

This chain joins TRBV5-1 and TRBJ1-1; D is possibly TRBD1 (5 bases). The CDR3 is made up of 14 amino acids. The ends were cut back, 7 bases at V and 4 bases at J, with 17 bases in the middle. The germline gives CDR1 SGHRS, CDR2 YFSETQ. As DNA, the CDR3 is TGCGCCAGCGAAGTAGGGGTTAGCGGCACTGAAGCTTTCTTT. This encodes CASEVGVSGTEAFF.

This clone was observed once. The rearrangement joins TRBV18 to TRBJ1-2; 7 positions match TRBD1. Per germline, CDR1 KGHSH and CDR2 LQKENI. The junction had 10 bases not matched to a gene; V was cut back by 3 bases and J by 6 bases. The CDR3 totals 15 residues. The CDR3 sequence is CASSPKGGDIDGYTF. The CDR3 nucleotides read TGTGCCAGCTCACCGAAAGGGGGCGACATCGATGGCTACACCTTC. The full variable domain, rest sourced from reference TRBV18 and TRBJ1-2, is NAGVMQNPRHLVRRRGQEARLRCSPMKGHSHVYWYRQLPEEGLKFMVYLQKENIIDESGMPKERFSAEFPKEGPSILRIQQVVRGDSAAYFCASSPKGGDIDGYTFGSGTRLTVV.

The genes are TRBV5-4 and TRBJ1-4; 11 nucleotides agree with TRBD1. The ends lost 1 base at V and 3 bases at J; junction bases unmatched: 5. Germline V lookup: CDR1 SGHNT, CDR2 YYREEE (reference sequence). This CDR3 is 17 amino acids long. DNA of the CDR3: TGTGCCAGCAGCTTGCGGACAGGGGGCATTCCTAATGAAAAACTGTTTTTT. Translated, it gives CASSLRTGGIPNEKLFF.

The chain joins TRBV19 to TRBJ1-6; a possible D gene is TRBD1 (5 bases). Germline V gene lookup returns CDR1 LNHDA and CDR2 SQIVND (reference sequence). This CDR3 spans 15 amino acids. Trimming left V 8 bases short and J 0 bases short, with 11 bases between. The CDR3 coding sequence is TGTGCCAGTCGCGGGGCCAGCTCCTATAATTCACCCCTCCACTTT. It is translated as CASRGASSYNSPLHF.

The rearrangement uses TRBV2 and TRBJ2-1; D possibly corresponds to TRBD1 (6 bases). Trimming pared 8 bases from V and 5 bases from J, leaving 16 bases between. The CDR3 loop spans 14 amino acids. The germline CDR1 and CDR2 sequences are SNHLY and FYNNEI. The DNA of the CDR3 is TGTGCCAGCCATAAAACAGGGTACGACAATGAGCAGTTCTTC. Translated: CASHKTGYDNEQFF.

This clone was seen just once. The genes are TRBV2 and TRBJ2-7; tentatively, D is TRBD1 (6 bases). The CDR3 has 14 amino acids. Germline V gene sequence: CDR1 SNHLY, CDR2 FYNNEI. Trimming took off 7 bases at V and 0 bases at J, with 13 bases between the two ends. CDR3 in DNA: TGTGCCAGCAAATTACAGGGTAGCTCCTACGAGCAGTACTTC. Residues: CASKLQGSSYEQYF.

The chain links TRBV2 to TRBJ2-7; D gene unclear. The length of the CDR3 is 12 residues. Trimming stripped 8 bases from V and 2 bases from J, with 10 bases between. Germline V CDR1 and CDR2: SNHLY, FYNNEI. Here the CDR3 reads CASSAGTYEQYF. CDR3 nucleotide sequence: TGTGCCAGCTCCGCAGGCACCTACGAGCAGTACTTC.

The V call is TRBV6-1, the J call TRBJ1-1, with 7 bases aligning to TRBD1. The CDR3 totals 14 residues. Germline-derived CDR1 and CDR2 are MNHNS and SASEGT. V gave up 3 bases and J gave up 7 bases; unmatched junction bases: 8. CDR3 in amino acids: CASSDQQGPYEAFF. CDR3 in DNA: TGTGCCAGCAGTGATCAACAGGGGCCCTATGAAGCTTTCTTT.

The chain uses TRBV7-8 and TRBJ1-2; TRBD1 matches 7 bases. This CDR3 has 13 residues. J was trimmed by 2 bases and V by 5 bases; bases with no gene match: 2. CDR1 is SGHVS, CDR2 FQNEAQ, per germline. The CDR3 is CASSRGQNYGYTF. The CDR3, as DNA: TGTGCCAGCAGCCGGGGACAGAACTATGGCTACACCTTC.

The chain employs TRBV28 and TRBJ2-3, with 7 bases lining up with TRBD1. V lost 2 bases to trimming and J lost 1 base; unmatched junction nucleotides: 3. The CDR3 length is 15 residues. The germline gives CDR1 MDHEN, CDR2 SYDVKM. For the CDR3, the DNA is TGTGCCAGCAGTTTAAGACAGGGAGGCACAGATACGCAGTATTTT. Protein sequence: CASSLRQGGTDTQYF.

This chain links TRBV4-1 with TRBJ1-6; 10 bases agree with TRBD1. The CDR3 contains 17 residues. Germline trimming cut 3 bases from V and 5 bases from J; bases unmatched to any gene: 7. Germline V lookup: CDR1 MGHRA, CDR2 YSYEKL. The CDR3 region has the DNA TGCGCCAGCAGCCAGGGCCTTGGGACAGGGGATAATTCACCCCTCCACTTT. Its translation: CASSQGLGTGDNSPLHF.

This chain links TRBV6-5 with TRBJ1-1; possible D gene TRBD1, 5 bases. CDR1 and CDR2 (germline): MNHEY, SVGAGI. The CDR3 loop spans 15 amino acids. Trimming removed 5 bases at V and 0 bases at J, with 13 bases between. CDR3 sequence reads: CASSPRQLLNTEAFF. The CDR3, as DNA: TGTGCCAGCAGTCCTAGACAGCTGCTGAACACTGAAGCTTTCTTT.

The table lists this clone with a count of one. The chain uses TRBV10-3 and TRBJ2-4; a possible D gene is TRBD2 (5 bases). V lost 1 base and J lost 5, with 6 bases in between. CDR3 size: 13 residues. The germline CDR1 and CDR2 sequences are ENHRY and SYGVKD. The CDR3 reads CAISELRENIQYF. The CDR3 DNA sequence: TGTGCCATCAGTGAGTTGAGGGAAAACATTCAGTACTTC.

The chain joins TRBV19 to TRBJ1-3; 7 positions match TRBD1. The CDR3 covers 17 residues. V shed 5 bases and J 8 bases; nucleotides not matched to a gene: 18. Germline lookup yields CDR1 LNHDA and CDR2 SQIVND (reference sequence). Here the CDR3 reads CASSPLYTATGRDTIYF. The CDR3 nucleotides are TGTGCCAGTAGTCCACTATATACGGCGACAGGGCGAGACACCATATATTTT.

The chain has TRBV5-1 and TRBJ2-1, with TRBD2 matching over 13 bases. Germline CDR1 reads SGHRS; CDR2 reads YFSETQ. This CDR3 is 17 amino acids long. V lost 6 bases, J lost 6 bases, and 12 bases stayed unmatched. The CDR3 protein is CASTTSTSGGQGNEQFF. The CDR3 nucleotides read TGCGCCAGCACGACCTCGACTAGCGGGGGGCAGGGCAATGAGCAGTTCTTC.

The chain has TRBV20-1 and TRBJ2-3; 9 bases align to TRBD2. The CDR3 is 14 residues long. J lost 3 bases, V lost 3 bases, and 4 bases had no gene match. CDR1 and CDR2 (germline): DFQATT, SNEGSKA (reference sequence). The CDR3 region is CSASTGLATDTQYF. In DNA form, the CDR3 reads TGCAGTGCTAGTACGGGACTAGCTACAGATACGCAGTATTTT.

The V gene is TRBV24-1, the J gene TRBJ1-2, with D possibly TRBD1 on 6 matching bases. The CDR3 spans 22 residues. The V gene's germline CDR1 is KGHDR and CDR2 SFDVKD. V was cut by 6 bases and J by 5 bases, with 39 bases left in between. This CDR3 reads CATSTRGARPGAGASTLYGYTF. In nucleotides, the CDR3 is TGTGCCACCAGTACTAGGGGGGCGCGCCCGGGCGCGGGGGCTTCAACACTGTATGGCTACACCTTC.

This chain uses TRBV5-6 with TRBJ2-6; TRBD1 might be the D (6 bases). The germline V gene encodes CDR1 SGHDT and CDR2 YYEEEE. Between the trimmed V and J ends, which lost 4 bases and 0 bases, there was a span of 17 bases. CDR3 size: 18 residues. In DNA, the CDR3 is TGTGCCAGCAGCCCCTTCCGGGACACGAGCTCTGGGGCCAACGTCCTGACTTTC. Protein product: CASSPFRDTSSGANVLTF.

This sequence joins TRBV5-1 and TRBJ1-1, with D perhaps matching TRBD1 (6 bases). V was shortened by 4 bases and J by 1 base, with 11 bases between the two germline ends. CDR3 length: 14 amino acids. Germline V gene sequence: CDR1 SGHRS, CDR2 YFSETQ. CDR3 DNA: TGCGCCAGCAGCGTGATACAGGGGAACACTGAAGCTTTCTTT. Residues: CASSVIQGNTEAFF. Combining the CDR3 with reference TRBV5-1 and TRBJ1-1 gives the whole variable domain KAGVTQTPRYLIKTRGQQVTLSCSPISGHRSVSWYQQTPGQGLQFLFEYFSETQRNKGNFPGRFSGRQFSNSRSEMNVSTLELGDSALYLCASSVIQGNTEAFFGQGTRLTVV.